The subject of this entry is one T cell receptor (beta chain). The antigen this receptor binds is unknown. Base qualities were left out, and no much larger clone turns up one base away. In the germline V gene (reference sequence), CDR1 corresponds to MNHEY and CDR2 to SMNVEV. The CDR3 numbers 13 residues from cysteine through phenylalanine. Of the read, only the CDR3 DNA is kept; its 39 bases are in frame from base 1. V is cut by 1 base and J by 9 bases, and the space between the germline ends is 13 bases. TCRbeta CDR3 regions were amplified from genomic DNA using the immunoSEQ Assay, a bias-controlled multiplex PCR. The authors' pipeline ran thus. Within the assay, amplification of reference gene primers was used to estimate how many nucleated cells each sample contained. To quantify the absolute abundance of each unique TCRbeta CDR3 rearrangement, sequence reads were collapsed and filtered. For each sample, productive Simpson clonality was calculated as the square root of Simpson's diversity index over productive rearrangements. Not all clones reach the TCRdb copy of this immuneACCESS table, which keeps in-frame sequences only. Checked studies attribute under half of the gap to unresolved V genes and leave the rest unexplained. V and J calls and clone size are as listed in that table; D and trimming were resolved from the DNA. For this sample the table gives about 170,000 clones, of which 92% were detected only once. The biggest ten clones account for about 4.8% of the sample.

One collaborating source in Seattle enrolled patients while the patients were actively infected and followed the patients over time throughout the course of disease. The collaborating institutions used their own protocols to collect whole blood in K2EDTA tubes. For TCRbeta analysis, collaborators shipped samples in one of three forms: frozen whole blood, isolated PBMCs, or DNA extracted from either of those sample types. This record belongs to a study of blood T cell repertoires in COVID-19 (TCRdb year 2020). Broadly, across the study: Samples from collaborators originated in the United States, Italy and Spain and spanned both the acute and convalescent phases of COVID-19. The prospective study material was composed of cDNA or gDNA derived from T cells, B-cell-depleted T cells, or PBMCs. The dataset comprised deeply sampled blood TCRbeta repertoires from subjects exposed to, actively infected with, or recovered from COVID-19. A freely available public database, intended as a resource for researchers studying the immune response to SARS-CoV-2, is where the repertoires were released. The samples were drawn from the first 160 participants of the ongoing ImmuneRACE study and from roughly 1,300 subjects provided by 6 global collaborators. A de-identified subject ID, COVID-19 status, age in years and sex were almost always included in the sample metadata. Where available, HLA class I and class II types were obtained from metadata supplied by the sample provider rather than from assay-based typing. The research as a whole found: How much clinical and demographic metadata was included differed by source and by participant, and the metadata was provided uncurated.

The sequence is built from TRBV27 and TRBJ2-7, with TRBD2 perhaps the D gene, on 5 matching bases. The TCR was taken from a man aged 30 to 39 with COVID-19, enrolled during active disease. Specimen: peripheral blood. This receptor has the CDR3 CASSLYPTEGQYF. The nucleotide sequence is given as TGTGCCAGCAGTTTATATCCCACCGAGGGGCAGTACTTC.